Reported below is one T cell receptor beta chain. Antigen specificity is unknown. The data originate from a study of shared clonotypes between healthy human individuals. Whole-study results and caveats: All-four-donor shared clonotypes had higher generation probabilities than non-shared clonotypes did.

The junction had 7 bases not matched to a gene; V was cut back by 4 bases and J by 4 bases. CDR1 SGDLS and CDR2 YYNGEE come from the germline V gene. The CDR3 spans 15 residues. Sequencing used immunoSEQ multiplex PCR; TCRdb keeps in-frame clones, though not all of them. The sample consists of about 1.1 million clones, more than 75% of them appearing once. Donors were healthy HIV-negative adults without recently reported acute infections or vaccinations. The receptor's source is a man aged 18 to 35 in good health. Some clones in this sample may be carry-over from other donors' samples. The chain carries TRBV9 and TRBJ1-5; the match to TRBD1 covers 8 bases. Sequenced input: memory CD4+ T cells from PBMCs. The subset denotes: CD45RA-negative fraction. CDR3 DNA: TGTGCCAGCAGCCGCGGACAGGGATGGAATCAGCCCCAGCATTTT. This codes for CASSRGQGWNQPQHF.